The 27 T cell receptor beta chains below all came from one sample that was sequenced in a study of T-cell reconstitution after alpha-beta-depleted transplantation in children. Unique molecular identifiers were built into the TCRbeta library. TCRdb reprocessed the PCR reads via MiXCR and lists one record per CDR3 protein. This table has 350,000 to 500,000 distinct CDR3 sequences, around 46% appearing once. The sequenced sample was PBMCs, obtained before TCRalphabeta/CD19-depleted stem cell transplant. These receptors originate from a girl aged 2 to 9 with aplastic anemia, due to receive a stem cell transplant.

This clonotype was counted many times. The CDR3 loop is CASSTTGGNTGELFF. In DNA form, the CDR3 reads TGTGCCAGCAGCACCACGGGGGGGAACACCGGGGAGCTGTTTTTT. V gene TRBV12-3 or TRBV12-4 combines with J gene TRBJ2-2, with 7 bases fitting TRBD2. This CDR3 contains 15 residues. Trimming cost V 6 bases and J 1 base; bases outside gene matches: 5.

V usage is TRBV5-8 and J usage is TRBJ2-7; 8 bases are a match to TRBD1. Per germline, CDR1 SGHTS and CDR2 YDEGEE. V was pared by 6 bases and J by 3 bases, with 11 bases of the junction left unmatched. CDR3 size: 15 residues. In DNA, the CDR3 is TGTGCCAGCACAACATCCCGGACAGGGTACTACGAGCAGTACTTC. Encoded protein: CASTTSRTGYYEQYF. Combining the CDR3 with reference TRBV5-8 and TRBJ2-7 gives the whole variable domain EAGVTQSPTHLIKTRGQQATLRCSPISGHTSVYWYQQALGLGLQFLLWYDEGEERNRGNFPPRFSGRQFPNYSSELNVNALELEDSALYLCASTTSRTGYYEQYFGPGTRLTVT.

This sequence joins TRBV5-1 and TRBJ2-7; 8 nucleotides align to TRBD1. V lost 2 bases and J lost 8; bases outside the gene matches: 15. Germline V gene lookup returns CDR1 SGHRS and CDR2 YFSETQ. The CDR3 spans 16 residues. CDR3 protein: CASSLPTGTGTTKQYF. In DNA form, the CDR3 reads TGCGCCAGCAGCTTACCAACCGGGACAGGCACAACAAAGCAGTACTTC.

This clonotype came up many times. This chain uses TRBV5-1 with TRBJ2-5; D is ambiguous. V lost 5 bases, J lost 4 bases, and 6 bases lay in between. Per germline, CDR1 SGHRS and CDR2 YFSETQ. This CDR3 has 11 amino acids. The CDR3 reads CASRNLETQYF. The CDR3 DNA is TGCGCCAGCAGGAATTTAGAGACCCAGTACTTC.

CDR3 amino acids: CASRGQGANEAFF. The DNA of the CDR3 is TGCGCCAGCAGAGGACAGGGGGCGAATGAAGCTTTCTTT. The chain has TRBV4-1 and TRBJ1-1, with TRBD1 identical over 11 bases. The CDR3 sequence is 13 residues long. J lost 7 bases, V lost 6 bases, and 4 bases had no gene match. Germline values: CDR1 MGHRA, CDR2 YSYEKL.

This sequence joins TRBV30 and TRBJ2-1, with TRBD2 identical over 8 bases. Germline V CDR1 and CDR2: GTSNPN, SVGIG (reference sequence). Losses at the gene ends were 5 bases for V and 6 bases for J; bases not matched to a gene: 6. This CDR3 region has 13 residues. In DNA, the CDR3 is TGTGCCTGGCGTACTAGCGGTGCCAATGAGCAGTTCTTC. Encoded protein: CAWRTSGANEQFF.

This clonotype was seen a few times. The rearrangement uses TRBV5-1 and TRBJ2-2; tentatively, D is TRBD1 or TRBD2 (5 bases each). Germline loops: CDR1 SGHRS, CDR2 YFSETQ. This CDR3 spans 15 amino acids. Deletions cut 4 bases from V and 0 bases from J, with 10 bases between. The CDR3 nucleotides are TGCGCCAGCAGCGAGGGACCGTCGAACACCGGGGAGCTGTTTTTT. Protein: CASSEGPSNTGELFF.

Ten or more counts support this clonotype. The rearrangement uses TRBV7-2 and TRBJ2-3, with 7 bases fitting TRBD1. Germline CDR1 reads SGHTA; CDR2 reads FQGNSA. The CDR3 has 16 amino acids. V was pared by 3 bases and J by 8 bases, with 14 bases of the junction left unmatched. The CDR3 spells CASSFFPDRQPFTQYF. CDR3 nucleotide sequence: TGTGCCAGCAGCTTTTTCCCGGACAGGCAACCCTTTACGCAGTATTTT. The full variable domain, with the rest looked up from reference TRBV7-2 and TRBJ2-3, is GAGVSQSPSNKVTEKGKDVELRCDPISGHTALYWYRQSLGQGLEFLIYFQGNSAPDKSGLPSDRFSAERTGGSVSTLTIQRTQQEDSAVYLCASSFFPDRQPFTQYFGPGTRLTVL.

This chain joins TRBV20-1 and TRBJ2-4, with a possible D match to TRBD2 (7 bases). Germline CDR1 DFQATT, CDR2 SNEGSKA (reference sequence). CDR3 size: 15 residues. V was clipped by 3 bases and J by 1 base, with 13 bases between them. The CDR3, as DNA: TGCAGTGCTAGCCTAGGGAGGGGGGCCAAAAACATTCAGTACTTC. It yields the protein CSASLGRGAKNIQYF.

This clonotype was seen a handful of times. The chain links TRBV5-1 to TRBJ1-4; weak D call: TRBD1 (6 bases). CDR3 length equals 16 residues. Germline CDR1 SGHRS, CDR2 YFSETQ. V was cut by 0 bases and J by 6 bases, with 15 bases left in between. The DNA of the CDR3 is TGCGCCAGCAGCTTGGCCGGGCGGGGGGCGGATGAAAAACTGTTTTTT. This encodes CASSLAGRGADEKLFF.

CDR3 in amino acids: CASSAGAVGEKLFF. The CDR3 DNA reads TGTGCCAGCAGTGCCGGGGCTGTGGGTGAAAAACTGTTTTTT. The chain has TRBV12-3 or TRBV12-4 and TRBJ1-4, with D maybe TRBD1 (5 bases). Trimming stripped 5 bases from V and 7 bases from J, with 14 bases between. This CDR3 region has 14 residues.

This clonotype was seen at least ten times. The V gene is TRBV20-1, the J gene TRBJ2-1; the D gene is possibly TRBD2 (7 bases). Trimming removed 5 bases from V and 3 bases from J, with 14 bases in between. This CDR3 is built from 14 residues. Per the germline V gene, CDR1 is DFQATT and CDR2 is SNEGSKA (reference sequence). CDR3 coding DNA: TGCAGTGCTCCGGACAGCGGGATCTACAATGAGCAGTTCTTC. Residues: CSAPDSGIYNEQFF.

V gene TRBV19 combines with J gene TRBJ2-1; possibly TRBD2 for D (5 bases). The V end was cut by 4 bases, the J end by 2 bases, with 6 bases between. There are 13 residues in the CDR3. CDR1 and CDR2 from the germline V gene are LNHDA and SQIVND (reference sequence). The CDR3 sequence is CASSTSTYNEQFF. CDR3 in DNA: TGTGCCAGTAGTACTAGCACCTACAATGAGCAGTTCTTC.

The chain uses TRBV2 and TRBJ2-5; 8 bases are shared with TRBD1. Germline V CDR1 and CDR2: SNHLY, FYNNEI. This CDR3 has 14 residues. With 6 bases clipped from V and 5 bases from J, the junction kept 8 bases outside the gene matches. The CDR3 loop is CASSDQGALETQYF. Written as DNA, the CDR3 is TGTGCCAGCAGCGACCAGGGGGCCTTGGAGACCCAGTACTTC. Drawing the rest from reference TRBV2 and TRBJ2-5, the complete variable domain is EPEVTQTPSHQVTQMGQEVILRCVPISNHLYFYWYRQILGQKVEFLVSFYNNEISEKSEIFDDQFSVERPDGSNFTLKIRSTKLEDSAMYFCASSDQGALETQYFGPGTRLLVL.

This sequence joins TRBV20-1 and TRBJ2-2; 9 nucleotides line up with TRBD1. The V gene end was trimmed by 3 bases and the J gene end by 4 bases; junction bases not matched to a gene: 3. CDR3 length: 14 residues. Germline CDR1 reads DFQATT; CDR2 reads SNEGSKA (reference sequence). The CDR3 sequence is CSARGQGSTGELFF. Here the CDR3 DNA reads TGCAGTGCTAGGGGACAGGGAAGCACCGGGGAGCTGTTTTTT.

The chain couples TRBV2 to TRBJ2-2; tentative D call: TRBD2 (5 bases). This CDR3 spans 15 amino acids. V lost 6 bases and J 2 bases, leaving 13 bases between the germline ends. From germline, CDR1 is SNHLY and CDR2 FYNNEI. For the CDR3, the DNA is TGTGCCAGCAGGCCCGGGGTCAGAAACACCGGGGAGCTGTTTTTT. Protein sequence: CASRPGVRNTGELFF.

This clonotype was observed many times. V usage is TRBV11-2 and J usage is TRBJ2-1; 14 bases fit TRBD2. In germline, CDR1 is SGHAT, CDR2 FQNNGV. The CDR3 contains 16 residues. V lost 1 base, J lost 6 bases, and 2 bases stayed unmatched. The CDR3 region has the DNA TGTGCCAGCAGCTTAGGGACTAGCGGGAGGCTCAATGAGCAGTTCTTC. Its translation is CASSLGTSGRLNEQFF.

This clonotype was detected many times. The V and J genes are TRBV4-3 and TRBJ2-2; 11 bases line up with TRBD1. J lost 4 bases, V lost 0 bases, and 1 base had no gene match. The germline V gene encodes CDR1 LGHNA and CDR2 YSLEER. This CDR3 region has 16 residues. CDR3 coding DNA: TGCGCCAGCAGCCAAGATGGGACAGGGGGCACCGGGGAGCTGTTTTTT. As protein: CASSQDGTGGTGELFF.

Many counts were recorded for this clonotype. The chain is built from TRBV15 and TRBJ2-1, with D perhaps TRBD1 (5 bases). V lost 9 bases, J lost 2 bases, and 11 bases lay in between. The V gene's germline CDR1 is LNHNV and CDR2 YYDKDF (reference sequence). The CDR3 sequence is 13 residues long. CDR3: CATRQITYNEQFF. The CDR3 DNA is TGTGCCACTCGACAGATTACCTACAATGAGCAGTTCTTC.

This clonotype was seen more than once but under ten times. The chain couples TRBV4-1 to TRBJ2-7; D is ambiguous. CDR1 is MGHRA and CDR2 is YSYEKL in the germline V gene. The CDR3 totals 13 residues. The V end was cut by 3 bases, the J end by 7 bases, with 13 bases between. In DNA, the CDR3 is TGCGCCAGCAGCCAGGTGGGCGCCAAAGAGCAGTACTTC. Translated, it gives CASSQVGAKEQYF.

The V call is TRBV4-2, the J call TRBJ2-1; 11 bases match TRBD2. V lost 5 bases to trimming and J lost 8 bases; unmatched junction nucleotides: 14. The CDR3 spans 17 residues. The germline CDR1 and CDR2 sequences are LGHNA and YNFKEQ. The CDR3 DNA reads TGTGCCAGCAGCAAAGGGTTGCAACTAGCGGGAGAGGATGAGCAGTTCTTC. Encoded protein: CASSKGLQLAGEDEQFF.

The chain couples TRBV7-9 to TRBJ2-3; 8 nucleotides match TRBD2. The junction had 6 bases not matched to a gene; V was cut back by 3 bases and J by 4 bases. Looked up from germline, CDR1 is SEHNR and CDR2 is FQNEAQ (reference sequence). The CDR3 loop spans 15 amino acids. The CDR3 here is CASSFPRAGADTQYF. The CDR3 region has the DNA TGTGCCAGCAGCTTCCCTCGAGCGGGAGCAGATACGCAGTATTTT.

This sequence joins TRBV28 and TRBJ2-7, with 7 bases lining up with TRBD1. Germline V gene sequence: CDR1 MDHEN, CDR2 SYDVKM. The CDR3 has 13 amino acids. V gave up 2 bases and J gave up 8 bases; unmatched junction bases: 6. CDR3 nucleotides: TGTGCCAGCAGTTTAAGACAGGGTAGTAAGCAGTACTTC. Its translation: CASSLRQGSKQYF.

J is TRBJ2-3 and V is TRBV9; 8 bases are a match to TRBD2. CDR1 and CDR2 (germline): SGDLS, YYNGEE. The V gene end was trimmed by 7 bases and the J gene end by 6 bases; junction bases not matched to a gene: 7. CDR3 size: 13 residues. CDR3 bases: TGTGCCAGCGCCGGGGGGGCTGGGGATACGCAGTATTTT. Protein: CASAGGAGDTQYF.

This clonotype was seen only once. The chain has TRBV5-1 and TRBJ2-7; 7 bases align to TRBD2. CDR3 length equals 16 residues. Trimming at V came to 4 bases and at J to 5 bases, leaving 15 bases not matched to a gene. The germline V gene encodes CDR1 SGHRS and CDR2 YFSETQ. The CDR3 loop reads CASSLQFTSEQDEQYF. DNA for the CDR3: TGCGCCAGCAGCCTCCAGTTTACTAGCGAGCAGGACGAGCAGTACTTC.

This sequence joins TRBV10-3 and TRBJ1-2; no clear D. This CDR3 is built from 15 residues. The V gene lost 0 bases and the J gene lost 2 bases, with 10 bases spanning the gap. Germline values: CDR1 ENHRY, CDR2 SYGVKD. CDR3 loop: CAISESGSFNYGYTF. Here the CDR3 DNA reads TGTGCCATCAGTGAGTCAGGCAGCTTCAACTATGGCTACACCTTC.

The rearrangement uses TRBV20-1 and TRBJ1-5, with 7 bases lining up with TRBD1. Trimming at V came to 5 bases and at J to 6 bases, leaving 4 bases not matched to a gene. The CDR3 covers 12 residues. Germline values: CDR1 DFQATT, CDR2 SNEGSKA (reference sequence). The DNA for the CDR3 is TGCAGTGCTCACAGGGGAAGTCAGCCCCAGCATTTT. It specifies CSAHRGSQPQHF.